This TCR beta chain emerged from a study of T cell responses to AZD1222 COVID-19 vaccine (dated by TCRdb to the early 2020s). Some background on the complete study: Because spike-specific TCR depth and breadth did not differ between the two schedules, AZD1222 recipients who got a second dose at roughly 4 weeks were pooled with those who got a second dose at roughly 12 weeks. TCR sequencing covered roughly 230 trial participants: 207 given two doses of AZD1222 and 26 given two doses of MenACWY control vaccine. Trial participants were enrolled by age into 18-55, 56-69 and 70-plus year subgroups, with 148, 28 and 57 TCR-sequenced participants respectively. Summary of the overall study and its limitations: Only a handful of AZD1222 recipients were SARS-CoV-2 seropositive at baseline, limiting conclusions about previously exposed vaccinees. Because no samples from the day 14 peak response were available, repertoires could be characterized only after the peak T cell response. Epitopes outside the regions mutated in the B.1.351 and B.1.1.7 variants were reportedly recognized by nearly half of the unique spike-specific TCRs. Participants were mostly white British, with more females than males. The authors suggested clonal diversity may have been underestimated. The vaccine-associated CD4 TCRs covered the entire spike protein, and the dominant responses fell in regions 160-218 and 743-854. In the small 56-69-year group, the increase in depth fell short of significance, most likely because of low power. Spike-specific TCR breadth and depth rose significantly after two AZD1222 doses compared with day 0 and with MenACWY recipients.

CDR1 SGHRS and CDR2 YFSETQ were looked up in the germline V gene. Including cysteine and phenylalanine, the CDR3 has 13 amino acids. Only the CDR3 DNA stays, 39 bases, in frame from base 1. Here V drops 4 bases and J drops 3 bases, and the junction holds 4 bases not matched to any gene. According to the study, the label for this sample's time point signals: baseline before first vaccination. The vaccinee samples were drawn from two UK trials, COV001 and COV002, one of which was a single-blind randomized controlled phase 2/3 trial testing AZD1222 (ChAdOx1 nCoV-19) in healthy adults. Trial participant PBMC samples were collected at day 0 and day 28 after the second dose for TCRbeta chain sequencing. The CDR3 regions of human TCRbeta chains were analyzed by immunosequencing. Concerning the study's data processing: TCRs in the repertoires were compared against a reference library of SARS-CoV-2-specific TCRs that had been generated with the MIRA antigen-specificity platform. Breadth was defined as the fraction of unique TCRs that were SARS-CoV-2-associated. Depth was defined as the fraction of total T cells that were SARS-CoV-2-associated. Using the MIRA data, each spike-specific TCR was assigned both to the spike region to which the TCR was reactive and to a CD4 or CD8 class. Log10-transformed breadth and depth values were compared by one-way ANOVA with Sidak's multiple comparisons tests. The immuneACCESS repertoire file appears here via TCRdb, limited to in-frame rearrangements. These files lack a portion of the clones; in checked studies, under half of the deficit traces to unresolved V genes, and the cause of the others is not known. The V and J calls and the clone size are those of that table, but D and trimming were determined from the DNA. The table for this sample lists roughly 120,000 clones; around 94% of them were counted only once. 5.5% to 8% of the sample is taken by the ten largest.

In regard to this clone: Its target antigen remains unknown. Nothing much larger sits one base from this clone, and base qualities are not available.

Specimen: peripheral blood, collected on day 0 of AZD1222 vaccination. This clonotype was obtained from an adult in good health. This chain is built from TRBV5-1 and TRBJ2-7, and TRBD1 aligns with 7 junction nucleotides. The nucleotide sequence is given as TGCGCCAGCAGCCAGGGGGAAGTCTACGAGCAGTACTTC. Translation gives CASSQGEVYEQYF.